The 18 T cell receptor beta chains below were found in one sample sequenced in a study of tumor and adjacent non-tumor tissue in lung cancer. The template was RNA from unsorted bulk tissue. This non-tumor lung sample came from over 3 cm beyond the tumor edge. TCRbeta libraries were built with three rounds of nested PCR, modified from ARM-PCR. A single record per CDR3 protein comes from TCRdb applying MiXCR to the multiplex PCR reads. Altogether approximately 80,000 distinct CDR3 sequences are present, 80% to 90% being singletons, with the ten largest covering 50% to 65%. Sequenced input: distant non-tumor lung tissue. The receptors here all came from a man between 60 and 75 years old with non-small cell lung cancer.

This rearrangement joins TRBV6-5 to TRBJ1-4; perhaps TRBD1 as D (6 bases). The CDR3 spans 16 residues. Germline V gene sequence: CDR1 MNHEY, CDR2 SVGAGI. The germline V and J ends were trimmed by 5 bases and 2 bases, with 15 bases remaining between them. The DNA of the CDR3 is TGTGCCAGCAGTGAGCATACAGGGCGGACTAATGAAAAACTGTTTTTT. Its translation: CASSEHTGRTNEKLFF.

V and J are TRBV20-1 and TRBJ2-3, with D possibly being TRBD1 or TRBD2 (6 bases each). Between the trimmed V and J ends, which lost 7 bases and 0 bases, there was a span of 11 bases. This CDR3 has 13 amino acids. Germline V lookup: CDR1 DFQATT, CDR2 SNEGSKA (reference sequence). CDR3 protein: CSGSGASTDTQYF. DNA for the CDR3: TGCAGTGGTTCGGGGGCAAGCACAGATACGCAGTATTTT.

The V gene is TRBV20-1, the J gene TRBJ2-7, with 7 bases that match TRBD1. Germline V gives CDR1 DFQATT, CDR2 SNEGSKA (reference sequence). With V trimmed by 6 bases and J by 2 bases, 13 bases remained unmatched. This CDR3 comprises 15 residues. This chain's CDR3 is CSATTGAVGTYEQYF. Written as DNA, the CDR3 is TGCAGTGCCACCACAGGGGCAGTCGGAACCTACGAGCAGTACTTC.

Turning to this clonotype: A much larger clone differs from this one at a single base, so this may be a read error. V is TRBV5-6 and J is TRBJ1-5, with TRBD1 matching over 8 bases. Germline values: CDR1 SGHDT, CDR2 YYEEEE. With 2 bases clipped from V and 3 bases from J, the junction kept 10 bases outside the gene matches. There are 17 residues in the CDR3. CDR3 nucleotides: TGTGCCAGCAGCTTCGCTGACAGGGGCACGATCAATCAGCCCCAGCATTTT. Its translation: CASSFADRGTINQPQHF.

This clonotype was seen more than once but under ten times. A much larger clone sits a single nucleotide away, making a read error possible. The chain carries TRBV20-1 and TRBJ1-1; 7 bases are a match to TRBD1. The CDR3 has 14 amino acids. Germline lookup yields CDR1 DFQATT and CDR2 SNEGSKA (reference sequence). The CDR3 DNA follows: TGCAGTGCTAGAGTACAGGGGAATAGCCCTGAATCTTTCTTT. This codes for CSARVQGNSPESFF.

Comments on this clonotype: A much larger clonotype is one base distant, so this may be a read error. CDR3 DNA sequence: TGCTCCAGCACAACCGGGACAAGGAAAGAAGAGACCCAGTACTTC. It codes for CSSTTGTRKEETQYF. J is TRBJ2-5 and V is TRBV10-2, with a weak D call TRBD1 (6 bases). CDR1 and CDR2 (germline): WSHSY, SAAADI. CDR3 length: 15 residues.

This sequence joins TRBV29-1 and TRBJ2-3; perhaps TRBD2 as D (5 bases). The CDR3 length is 12 residues. V was trimmed by 4 bases and J by 6 bases, leaving 11 bases between them. Germline CDR1 and CDR2: SQVTM and ANQGSEA. The CDR3 region has the DNA TGCAGCGTTGGCGAGGGTGGGGATACGCAGTATTTT. Residues: CSVGEGGDTQYF.

On this clonotype itself: A much larger clonotype is one base distant, so this may be a read error. V usage is TRBV11-3 and J usage is TRBJ2-5; D perhaps matches TRBD2 (5 bases). The length of the CDR3 is 13 residues. CDR1 SGHNT and CDR2 YENEEA come from the germline V gene. Here the CDR3 DNA reads TGTGCCAGCAGCTTTGGTCTGGGAGAGGCCCAGTACTTC. Amino acid sequence: CASSFGLGEAQYF.

As to this clonotype: Because it lacks the conserved phenylalanine or tryptophan at the end, this CDR3 is likely a read error. This rearrangement joins TRBV11-2 to TRBJ2-6, with TRBD2 identical over 11 bases. Germline CDR1 reads SGHAT; CDR2 reads FQNNGV. There are 18 residues in the CDR3. The CDR3 is CGSSPTSGGATGANVLTS. The CDR3, as DNA: TGTGGCAGCAGTCCAACTAGCGGGGGAGCCACTGGGGCCAACGTCCTGACTTCA.

On this clonotype itself: At one of its ends the junction is not consistent with the germline gene, which may arise from a read error. The rearrangement links TRBV20-1 to TRBJ2-1; possibly TRBD2 for D (5 bases). This CDR3 is 14 amino acids long. The germline CDR1 and CDR2 sequences are DFQATT and SNEGSKA (reference sequence). CDR3 region: CSTRGISGYNEQFF. The CDR3 DNA is TGCAGTACTAGAGGGATCAGCGGTTACAATGAGCAGTTCTTC.

With respect to this clonotype: Given the absence of the conserved phenylalanine or tryptophan at the CDR3 end, a read error is likely. Because the CDR3's place on the DNA is in doubt, the DNA is left out and the CDR3 is given as listed by TCRdb. This chain uses TRBV11-2 with TRBJ1-2; TRBD1 is the table's D call, not checked against the DNA. Germline loops: CDR1 SGHAT, CDR2 FQNNGV. The CDR3 is 15 amino acids in total, end residues counted. CDR3 sequence reads: CASGRPGQGIYGYTL.

This clonotype showed up just a few times. The chain recombines TRBV28 with TRBJ2-1; 10 nucleotides align to TRBD1. After removal of 3 bases from V and 7 bases from J, the junction contained 6 bases not matched to a gene. This CDR3 comprises 15 residues. Looked up from germline, CDR1 is MDHEN and CDR2 is SYDVKM. The CDR3 DNA sequence: TGTGCCAGCAGTTTCCGACAGGGGGCTGCAAATGAGCAGTTCTTC. Its translation: CASSFRQGAANEQFF. Full variable domain (remainder filled in from reference TRBV28 and TRBJ2-1): DVKVTQSSRYLVKRTGEKVFLECVQDMDHENMFWYRQDPGLGLRLIYFSYDVKMKEKGDIPEGYSVSREKKERFSLILESASTNQTSMYLCASSFRQGAANEQFFGPGTRLTVL.

This clonotype was observed a single time. It may be a read error: a sequence one base away is much more abundant. This likely comes from a read error, as the CDR3 has no conserved phenylalanine or tryptophan at its end. The chain combines TRBV12-3 or TRBV12-4 with TRBJ2-1; the match to TRBD2 covers 7 bases. CDR3 length: 12 residues. Germline trimming cut 7 bases from V and 9 bases from J; bases unmatched to any gene: 6. CDR3 region: CASNPREGEQFY. Written as DNA, the CDR3 is TGTGCCAGCAACCCCAGGGAGGGTGAGCAGTTCTAC.

Concerning this clonotype: Relative to the germline gene, one junction end is altered; a read error may explain this. This chain links TRBV29-1 with TRBJ2-5, with D possibly called TRBD1 or TRBD2 (6 bases each). The CDR3 extends over 13 amino acids. Germline assignment: CDR1 SQVTM and CDR2 ANQGSEA. The CDR3 coding sequence is TGCAGTGTTGGATTGGAGGGGGAAGAGATCCAATACTTC. Amino acids: CSVGLEGEEIQYF.

Details on this clonotype: Germline is not matched at one junction end, which may reflect a read error. The chain couples TRBV11-2 to TRBJ2-6, with TRBD1 matching 7 bases. The CDR3 consists of 19 residues. Germline V gives CDR1 SGHAT, CDR2 FQNNGV. DNA of the CDR3: TGCGCCAGCAGCTTAGTTCCAAAGGACAGGCCCTCTGGGAGCAACGTCCTGACTTTC. Its protein product is CASSLVPKDRPSGSNVLTF.

As regards this clonotype: The junction shows a germline mismatch at one end, possibly a read error. This rearrangement joins TRBV11-2 to TRBJ1-1; 8 positions match TRBD1. This CDR3 contains 16 residues. CDR1 and CDR2 (germline): SGHAT, FQNNGV. The CDR3 nucleotides are TGTGCTAGCAGCCCCTCCAGGGGGCCATTGAGGGGTGGAGCTTTCTTT. Protein: CASSPSRGPLRGGAFF.

With regard to this clonotype: One end of the junction is discordant with germline, which a read error may explain. CDR3 region: CASSAGTVTEHF. In DNA form, the CDR3 reads TGTGCCAGCAGCGCAGGCACAGTTACGGAGCATTTT. V usage is TRBV6-5 and J usage is TRBJ2-3; D remains ambiguous. CDR1 and CDR2 from the germline V gene are MNHEY and SVGAGI. This CDR3 has 12 amino acids.

As regards this clonotype: This may stem from a read error, because a much larger clone lies one nucleotide away. The V and J genes are TRBV5-1 and TRBJ2-7; TRBD1 agrees at 8 bases. CDR3 length equals 14 residues. Germline values: CDR1 SGHRS, CDR2 YFSETQ. Here the CDR3 reads CASSWDRPSYKQYF. The DNA for the CDR3 is TGCGCCAGCAGCTGGGACAGGCCCTCCTACAAGCAGTACTTC.